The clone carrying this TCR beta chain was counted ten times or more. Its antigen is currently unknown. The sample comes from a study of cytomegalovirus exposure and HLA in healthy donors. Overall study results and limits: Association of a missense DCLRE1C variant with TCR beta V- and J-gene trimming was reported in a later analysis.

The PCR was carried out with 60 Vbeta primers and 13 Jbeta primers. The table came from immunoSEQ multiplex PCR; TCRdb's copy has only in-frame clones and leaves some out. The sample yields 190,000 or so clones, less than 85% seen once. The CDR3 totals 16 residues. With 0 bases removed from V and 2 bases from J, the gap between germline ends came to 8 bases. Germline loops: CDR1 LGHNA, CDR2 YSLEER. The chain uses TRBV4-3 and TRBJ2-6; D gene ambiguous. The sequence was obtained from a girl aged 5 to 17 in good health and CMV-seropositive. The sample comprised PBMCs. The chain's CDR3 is CASSQEMGTGANVLTF. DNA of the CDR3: TGCGCCAGCAGCCAAGAGATGGGCACTGGGGCCAACGTCCTGACTTTC.